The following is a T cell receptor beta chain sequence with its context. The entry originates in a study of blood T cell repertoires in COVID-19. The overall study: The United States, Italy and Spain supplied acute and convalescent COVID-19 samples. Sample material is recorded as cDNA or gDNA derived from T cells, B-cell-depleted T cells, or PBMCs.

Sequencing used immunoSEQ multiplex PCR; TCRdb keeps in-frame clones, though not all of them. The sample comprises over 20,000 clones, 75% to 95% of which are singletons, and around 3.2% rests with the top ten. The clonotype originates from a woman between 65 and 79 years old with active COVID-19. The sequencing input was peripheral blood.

CDR3 in amino acids: CASSQPRLAKNTGELFF. The CDR3 coding sequence is TGCGCCAGCAGCCAACCTCGACTAGCGAAAAACACCGGGGAGCTGTTTTTT. The V and J genes are TRBV4-1 and TRBJ2-2, with 8 nucleotides matching TRBD2. V was pared by 2 bases and J by 2 bases, with 7 bases of the junction left unmatched. Germline V lookup: CDR1 MGHRA, CDR2 YSYEKL. CDR3 length equals 17 residues.